The rows below give T cell receptor beta chains drawn from one sample of a study of T cells in Graves' hyperthyroidism and ophthalmopathy. One entry per CDR3 protein results from TCRdb running MiXCR on the multiplex PCR reads. The data hold roughly 400,000 distinct CDR3 sequences, with over 12% observed a single time. The sequenced material came from blood. These TCRs come from a man between 50 and 59 years old with Graves' ophthalmopathy. Each CDR3 is given with its conserved first and last residue. D genes are given only for firm matches. For some rows the clone size is stated as once, few or many, or as a class when expanded; others skip it.

CDR3 length,D gene,J gene,clone size,V gene,CDR3 protein,CDR3 DNA
11,-,TRBJ2-2,many,TRBV10-3,CAITNTGELFF,TGTGCCATCACGAACACCGGGGAGCTGTTTTTT
17,TRBD2,TRBJ2-1,few,TRBV20-1,CSARDDRTSGRVGEQFF,TGCAGTGCTAGGGACGATCGGACTAGCGGGAGGGTGGGGGAGCAGTTCTTC
17,-,TRBJ2-1,few,TRBV29-1,CSAEGGVWEFVYNEQFF,TGCAGCGCCGAGGGGGGGGTGTGGGAGTTTGTCTACAATGAGCAGTTCTTC
15,-,TRBJ1-4,many,TRBV3-1,CASSQEWENHEKLFF,TGTGCCAGCAGCCAAGAGTGGGAGAACCATGAAAAACTGTTTTTT
14,-,TRBJ2-7,-,TRBV2,CASSDRRRSYEQYF,TGTGCCAGCAGTGATCGGAGAAGGTCCTACGAGCAGTACTTC
16,TRBD2,TRBJ2-1,many,TRBV28,CASSPNSGSHYNEQFF,TGTGCCAGCAGTCCGAATAGCGGGAGTCATTACAATGAGCAGTTCTTC
17,TRBD1,TRBJ2-6,-,TRBV18,CASSRFQGVSGANVLTF,TGTGCCAGCTCACGTTTCCAGGGGGTATCTGGGGCCAACGTCCTGACTTTC
13,-,TRBJ2-4,many,TRBV30,CAWSVQVKNIQYF,TGTGCCTGGAGTGTCCAGGTTAAAAACATTCAGTACTTC
17,-,TRBJ1-2,-,TRBV10-3,CAISESGHNKANYGYTF,TGTGCCATCAGTGAGTCGGGACATAACAAAGCTAACTATGGCTACACCTTC
15,-,TRBJ2-7,many,TRBV11-1,CASSPPPAETYEQYF,TGTGCCAGCAGCCCTCCCCCAGCAGAGACCTACGAGCAGTACTTC
14,-,TRBJ2-5,few,TRBV27,CASSWSGRRETQYF,TGTGCCAGCAGTTGGTCTGGGAGGCGAGAGACCCAGTACTTC
14,TRBD2,TRBJ2-7,-,TRBV3-1,CASSQARTSYEQYF,TGTGCCAGCAGCCAAGCTAGGACTAGCTACGAGCAGTACTTC
17,-,TRBJ1-1,few,TRBV19,CASSIGGRTRQNTEAFF,TGTGCCAGTAGTATAGGGGGCAGGACGAGGCAGAACACTGAAGCTTTCTTT
11,-,TRBJ2-3,-,TRBV7-3,CASAMRDTQYF,TGTGCCAGCGCGATGAGGGATACGCAGTATTTT
14,-,TRBJ2-5,-,TRBV4-1,CASSPGVAGETQYF,TGCGCCAGCAGCCCGGGGGTCGCAGGAGAGACCCAGTACTTC
12,-,TRBJ1-1,-,TRBV7-2,CASRAMTTEAFF,TGTGCCAGCAGGGCCATGACCACTGAAGCTTTCTTT
16,-,TRBJ2-2,many,TRBV18,CASSPGGNPNTGELFF,TGTGCCAGCTCACCAGGGGGCAACCCGAACACCGGGGAGCTGTTTTTT
14,-,TRBJ2-3,many,TRBV24-1,CATSYGISTDTQYF,TGTGCCACCAGTTACGGGATCAGCACAGATACGCAGTATTTT
12,-,TRBJ1-2,many,TRBV9,CASSVANYGYTF,TGTGCCAGCAGCGTAGCTAACTATGGCTACACCTTC
17,TRBD2,TRBJ2-5,-,TRBV27,CASSPRGFGRDQETQYF,TGTGCCAGCAGCCCCCGGGGTTTCGGGAGGGACCAAGAGACCCAGTACTTC
13,TRBD1,TRBJ1-4,few,TRBV2,CASRTDRAKKLFF,TGTGCCAGCAGGACCGACAGGGCGAAAAAACTGTTTTTT
12,TRBD2,TRBJ2-1,few,TRBV20-1,CSAGRTDNEQFF,TGCAGTGCCGGGAGGACTGACAATGAGCAGTTCTTC